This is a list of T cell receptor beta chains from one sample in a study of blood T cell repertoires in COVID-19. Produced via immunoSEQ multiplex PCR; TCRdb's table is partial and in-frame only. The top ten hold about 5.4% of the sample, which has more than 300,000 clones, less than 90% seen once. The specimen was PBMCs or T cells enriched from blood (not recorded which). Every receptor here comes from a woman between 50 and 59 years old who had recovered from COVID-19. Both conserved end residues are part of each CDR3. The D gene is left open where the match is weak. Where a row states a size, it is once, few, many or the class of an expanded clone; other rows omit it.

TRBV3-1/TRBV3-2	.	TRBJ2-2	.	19	TGTGCCAGCAGTCCTCACGGTGGCAGGGGCCCCTTGAACACCGGGGAGCTGTTTTTT	CASSPHGGRGPLNTGELFF
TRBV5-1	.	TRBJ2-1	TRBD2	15	TGCGCCAGCAGCTTGCGAGCGGGAGGAACGAATGAGCAGTTCTTC	CASSLRAGGTNEQFF
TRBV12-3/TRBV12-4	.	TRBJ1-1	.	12	TGTGCCAGCAGAGCCTTGAACACTGAAGCTTTCTTT	CASRALNTEAFF
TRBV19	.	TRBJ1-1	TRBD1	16	TGTGCCAGTAGTATATCCCAGGGGGGATACGACACTGAAGCTTTCTTT	CASSISQGGYDTEAFF
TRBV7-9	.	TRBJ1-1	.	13	TGTGCCAGCAGCCTTACAGTTAACACTGAAGCTTTCTTT	CASSLTVNTEAFF
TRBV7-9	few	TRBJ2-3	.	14	TGTGCCAGCAGCTCCCGGACAGTCACAGATACGCAGTATTTT	CASSSRTVTDTQYF
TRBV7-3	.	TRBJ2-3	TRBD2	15	TGTGCCAGCAGTCCCAGCGGGGGGGCCGCCCATACGCAGTATTTT	CASSPSGGAAHTQYF
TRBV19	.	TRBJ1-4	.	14	TGTGCCAGTAGTATTCAGGGAAGCAATGAAAAACTGTTTTTT	CASSIQGSNEKLFF
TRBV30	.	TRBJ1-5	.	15	TGTGCCTGGAGTGCACCTGACAGAATTCTTCAGCCCCAGCATTTT	CAWSAPDRILQPQHF
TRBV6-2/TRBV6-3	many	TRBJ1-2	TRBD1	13	TGTGCCAGCAGCGACAGGGGAACCTATGGCTACACCTTC	CASSDRGTYGYTF
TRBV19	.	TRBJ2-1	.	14	TGTGCCAGTAGTCCCGAGGGGGTCTACAATGAGCAGTTCTTC	CASSPEGVYNEQFF
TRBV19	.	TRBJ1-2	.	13	TGTGCCAGTAGTCTGAGGGATGGCTATGGCTACACCTTC	CASSLRDGYGYTF
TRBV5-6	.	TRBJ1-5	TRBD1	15	TGTGCCAGCAGCTCGCGGACAGGGTACAATCAGCCCCAGCATTTT	CASSSRTGYNQPQHF
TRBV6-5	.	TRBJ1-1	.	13	TGTGCCAGCAGAGAGACATATCTTTCGGAAGCTTTCTTT	CASRETYLSEAFF
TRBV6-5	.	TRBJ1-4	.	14	TGTGCCAGCCTTCCGAGGGATGTTGCAGAAAAACTGTTTTTT	CASLPRDVAEKLFF
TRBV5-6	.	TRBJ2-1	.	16	TGTGCCAGCAGCTCGGGTACAGGGAGTCAGTACAATGAGCAGTTCTTC	CASSSGTGSQYNEQFF
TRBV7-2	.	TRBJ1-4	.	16	TGTGCCAGCAGCTTAGCCCCAGGACAGCTCAATGAAAAACTGTTTTTT	CASSLAPGQLNEKLFF
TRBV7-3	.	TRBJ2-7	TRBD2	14	TGTGCCAGCAGCTCCGGACTAGCGGGAGGCGAGCAGTACTTC	CASSSGLAGGEQYF